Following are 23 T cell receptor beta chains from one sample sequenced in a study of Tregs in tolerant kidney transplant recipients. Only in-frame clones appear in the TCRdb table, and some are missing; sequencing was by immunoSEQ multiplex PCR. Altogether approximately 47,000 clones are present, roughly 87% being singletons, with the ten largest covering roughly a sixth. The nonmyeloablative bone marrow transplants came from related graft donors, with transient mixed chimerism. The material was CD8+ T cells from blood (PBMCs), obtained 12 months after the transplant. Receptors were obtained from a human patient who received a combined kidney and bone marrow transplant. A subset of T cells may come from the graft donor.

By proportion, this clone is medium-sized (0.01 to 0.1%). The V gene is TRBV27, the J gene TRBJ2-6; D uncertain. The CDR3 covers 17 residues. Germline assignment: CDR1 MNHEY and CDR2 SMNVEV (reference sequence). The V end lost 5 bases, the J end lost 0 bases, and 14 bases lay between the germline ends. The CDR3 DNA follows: TGTGCCAGCAGTAATTTGAACAGCAACTCTGGGGCCAACGTCCTGACTTTC. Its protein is CASSNLNSNSGANVLTF.

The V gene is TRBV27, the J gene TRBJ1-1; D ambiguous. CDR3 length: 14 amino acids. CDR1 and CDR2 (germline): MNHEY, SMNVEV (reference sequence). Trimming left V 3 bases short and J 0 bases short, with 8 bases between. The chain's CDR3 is CASSLGGMNTEAFF. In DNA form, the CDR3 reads TGTGCCAGCAGTTTGGGAGGGATGAACACTGAAGCTTTCTTT.

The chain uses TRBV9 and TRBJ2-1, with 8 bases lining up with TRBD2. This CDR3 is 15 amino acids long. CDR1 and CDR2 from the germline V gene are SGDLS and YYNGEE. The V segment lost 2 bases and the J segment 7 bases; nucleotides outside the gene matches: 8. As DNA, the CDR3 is TGTGCCAGCAGCGTTCGAGCGGGAGTGGTAAATGAGCAGTTCTTC. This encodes CASSVRAGVVNEQFF.

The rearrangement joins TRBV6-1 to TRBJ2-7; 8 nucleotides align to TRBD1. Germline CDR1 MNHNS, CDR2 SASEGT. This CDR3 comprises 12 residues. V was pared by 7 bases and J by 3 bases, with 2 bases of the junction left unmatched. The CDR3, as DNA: TGTGCCAGCATTGGACAGGGCTACGAGCAGTACTTC. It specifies CASIGQGYEQYF.

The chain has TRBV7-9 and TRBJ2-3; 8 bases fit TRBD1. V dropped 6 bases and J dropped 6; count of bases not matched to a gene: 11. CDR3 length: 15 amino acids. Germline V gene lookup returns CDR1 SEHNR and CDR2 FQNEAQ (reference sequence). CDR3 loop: CASSSGTGGWDTQYF. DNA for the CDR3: TGTGCCAGCAGTTCCGGGACAGGAGGGTGGGATACGCAGTATTTT.

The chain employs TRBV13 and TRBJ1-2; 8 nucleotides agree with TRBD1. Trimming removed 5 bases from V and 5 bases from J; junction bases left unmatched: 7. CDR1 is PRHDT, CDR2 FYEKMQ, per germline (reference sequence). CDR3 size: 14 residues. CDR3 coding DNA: TGTGCCAGCAGCCCCGGACAGGGAGTATATGGCTACACCTTC. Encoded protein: CASSPGQGVYGYTF.

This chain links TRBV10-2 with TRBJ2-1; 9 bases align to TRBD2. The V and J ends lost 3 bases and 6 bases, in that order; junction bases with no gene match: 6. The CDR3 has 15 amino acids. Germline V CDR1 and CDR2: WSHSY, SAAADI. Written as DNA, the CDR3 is TGCGCCAGCAGTGAACCGCGGGAGGGCCTCAATGAGCAGTTCTTC. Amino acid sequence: CASSEPREGLNEQFF.

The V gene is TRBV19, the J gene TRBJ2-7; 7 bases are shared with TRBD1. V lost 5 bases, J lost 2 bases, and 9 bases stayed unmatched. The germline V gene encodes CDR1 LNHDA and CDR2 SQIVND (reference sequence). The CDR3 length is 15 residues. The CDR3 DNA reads TGTGCCAGTAGTGTATTTTCGACAGGGCCCTACGAGCAGTACTTC. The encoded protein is CASSVFSTGPYEQYF.

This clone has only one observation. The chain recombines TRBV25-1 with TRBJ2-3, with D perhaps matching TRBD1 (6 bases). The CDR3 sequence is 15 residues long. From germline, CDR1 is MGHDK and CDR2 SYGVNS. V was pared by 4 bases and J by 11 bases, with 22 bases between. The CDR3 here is CASSGPAGAEVWQYF. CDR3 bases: TGTGCCAGCAGTGGACCGGCAGGGGCCGAAGTCTGGCAGTATTTT.

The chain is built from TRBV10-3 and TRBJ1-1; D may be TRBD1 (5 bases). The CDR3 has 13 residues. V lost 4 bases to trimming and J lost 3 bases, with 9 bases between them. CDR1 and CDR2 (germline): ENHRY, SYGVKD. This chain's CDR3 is CAISVTGDTEAFF. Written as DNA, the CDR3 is TGTGCCATCAGTGTAACAGGTGACACTGAAGCTTTCTTT.

The CDR3 loop reads CASSLWPAGRDRGSTDTQYF. The CDR3 DNA reads TGTGCCAGCAGCTTGTGGCCCGCCGGAAGGGACAGGGGGAGCACAGATACGCAGTATTTT. The chain joins TRBV7-7 to TRBJ2-3; 11 nucleotides line up with TRBD1. V lost 3 bases and J lost 0; bases outside the gene matches: 14. CDR1 is SSHAT, CDR2 FNYEAQ, per germline (reference sequence). The CDR3 is 20 amino acids.

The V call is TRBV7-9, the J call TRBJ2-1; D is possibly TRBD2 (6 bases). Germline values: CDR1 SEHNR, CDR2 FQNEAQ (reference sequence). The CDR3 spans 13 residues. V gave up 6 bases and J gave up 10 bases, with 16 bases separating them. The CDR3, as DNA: TGTGCCAGCAGTCTCGGCCTAGCGCAAGAGCAGTTCTTC. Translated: CASSLGLAQEQFF.

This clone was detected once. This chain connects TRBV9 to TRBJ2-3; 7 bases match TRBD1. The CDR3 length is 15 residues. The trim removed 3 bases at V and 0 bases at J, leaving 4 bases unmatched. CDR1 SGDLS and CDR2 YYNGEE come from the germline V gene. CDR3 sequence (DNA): TGTGCCAGCAGCGATGGGACAGCTAGCACAGATACGCAGTATTTT. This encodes CASSDGTASTDTQYF.

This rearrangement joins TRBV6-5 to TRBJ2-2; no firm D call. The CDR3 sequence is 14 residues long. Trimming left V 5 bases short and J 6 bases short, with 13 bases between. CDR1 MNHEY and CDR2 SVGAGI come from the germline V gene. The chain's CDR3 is CASSPADIAGELFF. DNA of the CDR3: TGTGCCAGCAGTCCTGCTGACATAGCCGGGGAGCTGTTTTTT.

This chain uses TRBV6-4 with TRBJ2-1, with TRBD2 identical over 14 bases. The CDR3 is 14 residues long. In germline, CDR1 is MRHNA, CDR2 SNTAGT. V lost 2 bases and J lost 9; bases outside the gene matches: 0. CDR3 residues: CASSDGLAGGEQFF. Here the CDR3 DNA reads TGTGCCAGCAGTGACGGACTAGCGGGGGGTGAGCAGTTCTTC.

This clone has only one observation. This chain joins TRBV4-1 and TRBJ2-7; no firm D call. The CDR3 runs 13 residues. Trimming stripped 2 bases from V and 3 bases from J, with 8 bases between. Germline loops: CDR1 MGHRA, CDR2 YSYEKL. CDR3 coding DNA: TGCGCCAGCAGCCAACCTTACAGCTACGAGCAGTACTTC. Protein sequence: CASSQPYSYEQYF.

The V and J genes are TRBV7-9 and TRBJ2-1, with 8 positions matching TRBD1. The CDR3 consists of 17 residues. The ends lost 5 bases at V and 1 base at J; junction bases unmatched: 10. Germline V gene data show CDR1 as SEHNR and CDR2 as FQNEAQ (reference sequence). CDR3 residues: CASSPGQEPNSYNEQFF. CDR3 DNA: TGTGCCAGCAGCCCGGGACAGGAGCCGAATTCCTACAATGAGCAGTTCTTC. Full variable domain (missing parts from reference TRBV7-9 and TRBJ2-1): DTGVSQNPRHKITKRGQNVTFRCDPISEHNRLYWYRQTLGQGPEFLTYFQNEAQLEKSRLLSDRFSAERPKGSFSTLEIQRTEQGDSAMYLCASSPGQEPNSYNEQFFGPGTRLTVL.

Here the CDR3 reads CASSLVNSENYGYTF. The CDR3 DNA reads as TGTGCCAGCAGCTTAGTGAACAGTGAAAATTATGGCTACACCTTC. V is TRBV7-2 and J is TRBJ1-2; no clear D. The V gene's germline CDR1 is SGHTA and CDR2 FQGNSA. The CDR3 length is 15 residues. V shed 1 base and J shed 5 bases, with 14 bases lying between them.

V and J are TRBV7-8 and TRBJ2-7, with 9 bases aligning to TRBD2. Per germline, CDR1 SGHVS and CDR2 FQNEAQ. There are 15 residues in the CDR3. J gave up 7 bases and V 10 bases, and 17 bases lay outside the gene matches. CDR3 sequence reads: CAIEGDGGRVKEQYF. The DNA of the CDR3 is TGTGCCATCGAAGGAGATGGCGGGAGGGTGAAAGAGCAGTACTTC.

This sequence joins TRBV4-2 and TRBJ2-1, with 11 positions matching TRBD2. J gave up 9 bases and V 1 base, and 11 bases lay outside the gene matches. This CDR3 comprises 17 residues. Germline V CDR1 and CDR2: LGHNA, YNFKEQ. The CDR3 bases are TGTGCCAGCAGCCAAGCAAGCACTAGCGGGAGACGAAGTGAGCAGTTCTTC. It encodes CASSQASTSGRRSEQFF.

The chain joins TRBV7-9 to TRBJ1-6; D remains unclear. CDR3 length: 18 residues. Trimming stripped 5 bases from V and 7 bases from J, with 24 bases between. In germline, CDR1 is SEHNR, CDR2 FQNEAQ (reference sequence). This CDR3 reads CASSPDPGLSRANSPLHF. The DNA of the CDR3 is TGTGCCAGCAGCCCAGATCCGGGCCTCTCGCGGGCCAATTCACCCCTCCACTTT.

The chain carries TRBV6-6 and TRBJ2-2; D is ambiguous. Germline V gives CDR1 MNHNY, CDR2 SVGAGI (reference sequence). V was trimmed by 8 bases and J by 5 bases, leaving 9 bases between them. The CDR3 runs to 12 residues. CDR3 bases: TGTGCCAGCGTGCCCGGGACCGGGGAGCTGTTTTTT. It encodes CASVPGTGELFF.

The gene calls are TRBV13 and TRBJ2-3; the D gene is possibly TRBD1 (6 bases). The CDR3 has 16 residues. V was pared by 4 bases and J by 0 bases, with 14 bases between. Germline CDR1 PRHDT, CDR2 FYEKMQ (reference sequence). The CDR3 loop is CASSSGQHPSTDTQYF. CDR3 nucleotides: TGTGCCAGCAGCTCAGGACAGCACCCTAGCACAGATACGCAGTATTTT.